The sequence of this T cell receptor (beta chain) was determined in a study of CD8 T cells in Susac syndrome. In germline, CDR1 is SGHDT, CDR2 YYEEEE. The CDR3 is 15 residues long. Unmatched junction bases numbered 12, after V lost 3 bases and J lost 9 bases. The authors reverse transcribed roughly 0.5 to 1 ug RNA with random hexamers. An immunoSEQ multiplex PCR amplified TCR beta CDR3 over 54 Vbeta and 13 Jbeta. Via MiXCR, TCRdb re-called the immunoSEQ multiplex PCR reads, giving one row per CDR3 protein. The repertoire includes approximately 150,000 distinct CDR3 sequences, approximately 96% of them detected once, and more than 0.075% sits in the top ten.

Sequenced: CD4+ T cells from PBMCs. The sequence derives from a human donor with Susac syndrome. The chain employs TRBV5-6 and TRBJ2-4; 7 bases are a match to TRBD2. The CDR3 bases are TGTGCCAGCAGCTATCGTTGGGGGGGGGTTACCATTCAGTACTTC. Amino acids: CASSYRWGGVTIQYF.